Shown below are 20 T cell receptor beta chains from a single sample sequenced in a study of blood T cell repertoires in COVID-19. Generated by immunoSEQ multiplex PCR, the TCRdb table keeps only in-frame clones and is missing some. The sample consists of 150,000 or so clones, about 85% of them appearing once. The sequenced material came from peripheral blood. The receptors originated from a man aged 60 to 69 who had recovered from COVID-19.

The chain joins TRBV7-2 to TRBJ1-2; 8 bases are shared with TRBD1. Germline trimming cut 2 bases from V and 6 bases from J; bases unmatched to any gene: 5. This CDR3 has 14 residues. Germline V gene sequence: CDR1 SGHTA, CDR2 FQGNSA. CDR3 sequence: CASSLLTGEDGYTF. The CDR3 DNA is TGTGCCAGCAGCTTATTGACAGGGGAAGATGGCTACACCTTC.

The chain uses TRBV4-2 and TRBJ1-4; possible D gene TRBD1, 6 bases. The V and J ends lost 3 bases and 4 bases respectively, with 9 bases between them. CDR3 length: 14 residues. CDR1 and CDR2 from the germline V gene are LGHNA and YNFKEQ. CDR3 region: CASSQGADNEKLFF. As DNA, the CDR3 is TGTGCCAGCAGCCAGGGGGCAGATAATGAAAAACTGTTTTTT.

V and J are TRBV4-1 and TRBJ2-7, with 10 bases lining up with TRBD2. Trimming at V came to 1 base and at J to 3 bases, leaving 6 bases not matched to a gene. The CDR3 runs to 16 residues. Germline assignment: CDR1 MGHRA and CDR2 YSYEKL. The CDR3 DNA reads as TGCGCCAGCAGCCAAGTCGAGCGGGGGGGTAACTACGAGCAGTACTTC. Translating gives CASSQVERGGNYEQYF.

CDR3 nucleotides: TGTGCCAGTAGTATCCAGGCCAGCTTGCTCTATGGCTACACCTTC. Its protein is CASSIQASLLYGYTF. The V call is TRBV19, the J call TRBJ1-2; D not resolved. The V and J ends lost 3 bases and 4 bases respectively, with 15 bases between them. This CDR3 contains 15 residues. Per the germline V gene, CDR1 is LNHDA and CDR2 is SQIVND (reference sequence).

CDR3 in amino acids: CASSFRGRAEDTQYF. CDR3 DNA sequence: TGTGCCAGCAGCTTTCGAGGCAGGGCCGAAGATACGCAGTATTTT. The chain is built from TRBV7-8 and TRBJ2-3, with a tentative D call TRBD1 (5 bases). The CDR3 totals 15 residues. CDR1 and CDR2 from the germline V gene are SGHVS and FQNEAQ. V lost 3 bases and J lost 5, with 15 bases in between.

This clone showed up just once. The chain joins TRBV30 to TRBJ1-1; D ambiguous. The V gene lost 4 bases and the J gene lost 10 bases, with 16 bases spanning the gap. Germline assignment: CDR1 GTSNPN and CDR2 SVGIG (reference sequence). The CDR3 has 12 amino acids. CDR3 region: CAWNRDSKGAFF. CDR3 bases: TGTGCCTGGAACCGGGATTCTAAGGGAGCTTTCTTT.

The chain links TRBV18 to TRBJ1-3; no reliable D call. Trimming took 4 bases from V and 0 from J, leaving 10 bases between them. The CDR3 loop spans 15 amino acids. Germline CDR1 KGHSH, CDR2 LQKENI. The CDR3 sequence: CASSLNSGSGNTIYF. In DNA, the CDR3 is TGTGCCAGCTCACTAAACTCAGGCTCTGGAAACACCATATATTTT.

The chain couples TRBV11-2 to TRBJ2-1; D is uncertain. This CDR3 spans 13 amino acids. Germline CDR1 SGHAT, CDR2 FQNNGV. Between the trimmed V and J ends, which lost 3 bases and 5 bases, there was a span of 8 bases. CDR3 sequence reads: CASSLNSNNEQFF. The CDR3 DNA sequence: TGTGCCAGCAGCTTGAACAGCAACAATGAGCAGTTCTTC.

Points on this clone: Other nucleotide sequences from this sample produce the same CDR3. This sequence joins TRBV5-6 and TRBJ2-5, with 7 nucleotides matching TRBD1. The CDR3 is made up of 14 amino acids. The germline V gene encodes CDR1 SGHDT and CDR2 YYEEEE. J gave up 4 bases and V 2 bases, and 5 bases lay outside the gene matches. This CDR3 reads CASSFSSGGETQYF. The DNA of the CDR3 is TGTGCCAGCAGCTTTTCCTCAGGGGGAGAGACCCAGTACTTC.

The chain couples TRBV14 to TRBJ2-3; 12 bases agree with TRBD1. Germline CDR1 reads SGHDN; CDR2 reads FVKESK. This CDR3 is 17 amino acids long. V lost 4 bases and J lost 3; bases outside the gene matches: 8. For the CDR3, the DNA is TGTGCCAGCAGCCGCCGGGACAGGGGGCTGAGGACAGATACGCAGTATTTT. Translation: CASSRRDRGLRTDTQYF.

The chain combines TRBV5-1 with TRBJ2-7; 8 bases are a match to TRBD1. CDR1 SGHRS and CDR2 YFSETQ come from the germline V gene. This CDR3 has 14 amino acids. J gave up 1 base and V 5 bases, and 5 bases lay outside the gene matches. CDR3 residues: CASSVTGDSYEQYF. The CDR3 DNA reads as TGCGCCAGCAGTGTGACAGGGGATTCCTACGAGCAGTACTTC.

The chain links TRBV3-1 (or the pseudogene TRBV3-2) to TRBJ2-7, with D unclear. V was clipped by 5 bases and J by 2 bases, with 13 bases between them. The germline CDR1 and CDR2 sequences are LGHDT and YNNKEL (reference sequence). The CDR3 contains 14 residues. CDR3 amino acids: CASSVHHTPYEQYF. DNA of the CDR3: TGTGCCAGCAGCGTCCACCACACCCCCTACGAGCAGTACTTC.

CDR3 coding DNA: TGTGCCAGCAGCTTGCGGGACTCTGGAAACACCATATATTTT. It encodes CASSLRDSGNTIYF. The rearrangement links TRBV5-4 to TRBJ1-3; D not resolved. Deletions cut 1 base from V and 0 bases from J, with 5 bases between. This CDR3 has 14 amino acids. Germline CDR1 and CDR2: SGHNT and YYREEE (reference sequence).

The chain uses TRBV7-2 and TRBJ2-1; perhaps TRBD1 as D (6 bases). V was shortened by 3 bases and J by 3 bases, with 12 bases between the two germline ends. Looked up from germline, CDR1 is SGHTA and CDR2 is FQGNSA. CDR3 length: 15 amino acids. This CDR3 reads CASSFRRGLYNEQFF. The CDR3 region has the DNA TGTGCCAGCAGCTTTCGCAGGGGCCTCTACAATGAGCAGTTCTTC.

This clone was seen once. This rearrangement joins TRBV4-2 to TRBJ2-5, with 8 bases identical to TRBD1. The ends lost 3 bases at V and 5 bases at J; junction bases unmatched: 14. Germline-derived CDR1 and CDR2 are LGHNA and YNFKEQ. This CDR3 contains 17 residues. CDR3 DNA sequence: TGTGCCAGCAGCCATCCCAAACCTCAGGGGGCTGGGGAGACCCAGTACTTC. Amino acids: CASSHPKPQGAGETQYF.

The V call is TRBV9, the J call TRBJ2-2, with 8 positions matching TRBD2. CDR1 and CDR2 from the germline V gene are SGDLS and YYNGEE. Trimming at V came to 0 bases and at J to 4 bases, leaving 2 bases not matched to a gene. This CDR3 contains 15 residues. The DNA of the CDR3 is TGTGCCAGCAGCGTAGCGGGGGGGATCACCGGGGAGCTGTTTTTT. Translated: CASSVAGGITGELFF.

V is TRBV9 and J is TRBJ2-7; 8 bases line up with TRBD2. The V segment lost 4 bases and the J segment 2 bases; nucleotides outside the gene matches: 11. The CDR3 spans 16 residues. The V gene's germline CDR1 is SGDLS and CDR2 YYNGEE. The CDR3 sequence: CASSPRRGLVPYEQYF. The CDR3 DNA is TGTGCCAGCAGCCCTAGACGGGGACTAGTTCCCTACGAGCAGTACTTC. Based on the CDR3 plus reference TRBV9 and TRBJ2-7, the full variable domain is DSGVTQTPKHLITATGQRVTLRCSPRSGDLSVYWYQQSLDQGLQFLIQYYNGEERAKGNILERFSAQQFPDLHSELNLSSLELGDSALYFCASSPRRGLVPYEQYFGPGTRLTVT.

The rearrangement joins TRBV6-4 to TRBJ1-1, with a possible D match to TRBD1 (6 bases). Germline loops: CDR1 MRHNA, CDR2 SNTAGT. V gave up 4 bases and J gave up 0 bases, with 12 bases separating them. The length of the CDR3 is 15 residues. The CDR3 here is CASSGPGVMNTEAFF. The CDR3 nucleotides read TGTGCCAGCAGTGGCCCAGGGGTCATGAACACTGAAGCTTTCTTT.

This chain connects TRBV10-3 to TRBJ2-3, with TRBD2 as a possible D gene (6 bases). CDR3 size: 12 residues. Trimming removed 6 bases from V and 3 bases from J, with 7 bases in between. CDR1 ENHRY and CDR2 SYGVKD come from the germline V gene. Written as DNA, the CDR3 is TGTGCCATCAGAGGAGGGACAGATACGCAGTATTTT. Translated: CAIRGGTDTQYF.

The rearrangement joins TRBV29-1 to TRBJ2-3; D unclear. This CDR3 spans 12 amino acids. Trimming removed 6 bases at V and 0 bases at J, with 7 bases between. Per germline, CDR1 SQVTM and CDR2 ANQGSEA. CDR3 region: CSVLVSTDTQYF. CDR3 DNA: TGCAGCGTACTGGTGAGCACAGATACGCAGTATTTT.